The 21 T cell receptor beta chains below all came from one sample that was sequenced in a study of blood T cell repertoires in COVID-19. Assay: immunoSEQ multiplex PCR; the TCRdb copy retains only in-frame clones and omits some. In the table there are 130,000 to 150,000 clones, approximately 89% of which are singletons. Sequencing input: peripheral blood. The receptors come from a human donor in a cohort sampled during active COVID-19.

The V and J genes are TRBV15 and TRBJ2-1; 10 bases agree with TRBD2. Trimming cost V 5 bases and J 4 bases; bases outside gene matches: 14. Germline V gene data show CDR1 as LNHNV and CDR2 as YYDKDF (reference sequence). The CDR3 sequence is 18 residues long. This chain's CDR3 is CATSAQGASGGVYNEQFF. The CDR3 nucleotides read TGTGCCACCAGCGCCCAGGGGGCAAGCGGGGGGGTGTACAATGAGCAGTTCTTC.

The chain couples TRBV7-2 to TRBJ2-3, with D unresolved. CDR3 length: 13 amino acids. Deletions cut 3 bases from V and 2 bases from J, with 6 bases between. Germline V gene lookup returns CDR1 SGHTA and CDR2 FQGNSA. The CDR3: CASSFVITDTQYF. DNA of the CDR3: TGTGCCAGCAGCTTCGTTATCACAGATACGCAGTATTTT.

The rearrangement links TRBV5-8 to TRBJ1-2; 9 bases line up with TRBD1. CDR3 length: 13 amino acids. V lost 5 bases, J lost 8 bases, and 7 bases stayed unmatched. Germline V gene lookup returns CDR1 SGHTS and CDR2 YDEGEE. The CDR3 here is CASSTGTGHGYTF. For the CDR3, the DNA is TGTGCCAGCAGTACCGGGACAGGGCACGGCTACACCTTC.

A note on this clone: This same CDR3 is encoded by further DNA sequences in the sample. The rearrangement links TRBV7-2 to TRBJ2-3; D is undetermined. The CDR3 covers 14 residues. CDR1 is SGHTA, CDR2 FQGNSA, per germline. V lost 1 base, J lost 1 base, and 6 bases lay in between. The CDR3 nucleotides read TGTGCCAGCAGCTTAGGGCCTGGCACAGATACGCAGTATTTT. Translating it yields CASSLGPGTDTQYF.

This chain links TRBV11-2 with TRBJ2-6; D perhaps matches TRBD2 (7 bases). V dropped 6 bases and J dropped 4 bases, with 16 bases sitting between them. The CDR3 is 16 residues long. Germline loops: CDR1 SGHAT, CDR2 FQNNGV. CDR3 region: CASRAGHRAGANVLTF. CDR3 DNA sequence: TGTGCCAGCAGAGCGGGACACCGGGCCGGGGCCAACGTCCTGACTTTC.

This clone was picked up one time. The rearrangement links TRBV3-1 (or the pseudogene TRBV3-2) to TRBJ2-3, with 8 bases matching TRBD1. Germline CDR1 LGHDT, CDR2 YNNKEL (reference sequence). CDR3 length equals 15 residues. J lost 4 bases, V lost 1 base, and 4 bases had no gene match. CDR3 in amino acids: CASSQGAGGPDTQYF. CDR3 DNA sequence: TGTGCCAGCAGCCAAGGGGCAGGGGGCCCAGATACGCAGTATTTT.

The rearrangement joins TRBV11-1 to TRBJ1-2; D gene ambiguous. The V and J ends lost 0 bases and 4 bases respectively, with 3 bases between them. The CDR3 consists of 12 residues. Germline CDR1 and CDR2: SGHAT and FQDESV (reference sequence). This chain's CDR3 is CASSLAGYGYTF. CDR3 nucleotides: TGTGCCAGCAGCTTAGCCGGCTATGGCTACACCTTC.

The chain links TRBV11-2 to TRBJ2-5; 7 nucleotides agree with TRBD1. Germline V CDR1 and CDR2: SGHAT, FQNNGV. Germline trimming cut 5 bases from V and 4 bases from J; bases unmatched to any gene: 10. The CDR3 has 15 amino acids. The CDR3 reads CASSPGQIHRETQYF. DNA for the CDR3: TGTGCCAGCAGCCCGGGACAGATCCACCGAGAGACCCAGTACTTC.

J is TRBJ1-5 and V is TRBV4-1; 11 nucleotides line up with TRBD1. Germline trimming cut 3 bases from V and 7 bases from J; bases unmatched to any gene: 5. In germline, CDR1 is MGHRA, CDR2 YSYEKL. The CDR3 sequence is 15 residues long. CDR3 region: CASSQGTGGGQPQHF. DNA for the CDR3: TGCGCCAGCAGCCAGGGGACAGGGGGAGGCCAGCCCCAGCATTTT.

The V and J genes are TRBV7-3 and TRBJ2-2; weak D call: TRBD1 (6 bases). Germline CDR1 is SGHTA and CDR2 is FQGTGA. The CDR3 extends over 14 amino acids. Deletions cut 4 bases from V and 6 bases from J, with 12 bases between. In DNA, the CDR3 is TGTGCCAGCAGCTCTCGAACAGGGCCCGGGGAGCTGTTTTTT. As protein: CASSSRTGPGELFF.

The V gene is TRBV1, the J gene TRBJ1-5. TRBV1 is designated a pseudogene. This CDR3 has 15 residues. CDR3 sequence: CTSSHGTRKSQPQHF. As DNA, the CDR3 is TGCACCAGCAGCCACGGGACTCGGAAGAGTCAGCCCCAGCATTTT.

This sequence joins TRBV5-6 and TRBJ1-2, with D possibly matching TRBD1 (6 bases). Germline V gene data show CDR1 as SGHDT and CDR2 as YYEEEE. The V end lost 0 bases, the J end lost 9 bases, and 15 bases lay between the germline ends. The CDR3 has 14 amino acids. CDR3: CASSLVETGISYTF. As DNA, the CDR3 is TGTGCCAGCAGCTTGGTCGAGACAGGAATAAGCTACACCTTC. Full variable domain (missing parts from reference TRBV5-6 and TRBJ1-2): DAGVTQSPTHLIKTRGQQVTLRCSPKSGHDTVSWYQQALGQGPQFIFQYYEEEERQRGNFPDRFSGHQFPNYSSELNVNALLLGDSALYLCASSLVETGISYTFGSGTRLTVV.

This chain joins TRBV5-1 and TRBJ2-3, with 7 bases fitting TRBD1. Germline assignment: CDR1 SGHRS and CDR2 YFSETQ. The CDR3 is 15 residues long. J lost 4 bases, V lost 4 bases, and 9 bases had no gene match. In DNA form, the CDR3 reads TGCGCCAGCAGCCCGCGCACAGGGGATGCAGATACGCAGTATTTT. This encodes CASSPRTGDADTQYF.

The V and J genes are TRBV4-2 and TRBJ2-7, with 7 bases fitting TRBD2. Trimming cost V 0 bases and J 5 bases; bases outside gene matches: 1. CDR3 length: 13 residues. The germline gives CDR1 LGHNA, CDR2 YNFKEQ. The CDR3 nucleotides read TGTGCCAGCAGCCAAGAGGGGGGGGACGAGCAGTACTTC. Translation gives CASSQEGGDEQYF.

The chain is built from TRBV18 and TRBJ2-6, with D maybe TRBD2 (5 bases). The CDR3 has 15 amino acids. Trimming shortened V by 4 bases and J by 2 bases, and 9 bases separated the two germline ends. Germline-derived CDR1 and CDR2 are KGHSH and LQKENI. CDR3 sequence (DNA): TGTGCCAGCTCACTCTCGGAGGCTGGGGCCAACGTCCTGACTTTC. Its protein is CASSLSEAGANVLTF. Looking up the rest from reference TRBV18 and TRBJ2-6 gives the full variable domain: NAGVMQNPRHLVRRRGQEARLRCSPMKGHSHVYWYRQLPEEGLKFMVYLQKENIIDESGMPKERFSAEFPKEGPSILRIQQVVRGDSAAYFCASSLSEAGANVLTFGAGSRLTVL.

Here the CDR3 reads CASSLGQKYSPLHF. The CDR3 region has the DNA TGTGCCAGCAGTTTGGGCCAGAAATATTCACCCCTCCACTTT. This chain joins TRBV28 and TRBJ1-6; no clear D. CDR1 and CDR2 from the germline V gene are MDHEN and SYDVKM. V was shortened by 3 bases and J by 8 bases, with 11 bases between the two germline ends. The CDR3 is 14 amino acids.

This clone appeared once. This sequence joins TRBV2 and TRBJ2-2, with no clear D. With 4 bases removed from V and 4 bases from J, the gap between germline ends came to 7 bases. CDR3 size: 13 residues. Germline lookup yields CDR1 SNHLY and CDR2 FYNNEI. This CDR3 is CASSVGGTGELFF. The CDR3 DNA follows: TGTGCCAGCAGTGTTGGCGGCACCGGGGAGCTGTTTTTT.

The chain uses TRBV5-1 and TRBJ1-2; no definite D call. The germline V and J ends were trimmed by 3 bases and 1 base, with 13 bases remaining between them. Per the germline V gene, CDR1 is SGHRS and CDR2 is YFSETQ. This CDR3 region has 15 residues. CDR3 in amino acids: CASSSSGGLNYGYTF. The CDR3 coding sequence is TGCGCCAGCAGCTCCTCCGGTGGGCTTAACTATGGCTACACCTTC. Filled out from reference TRBV5-1 and TRBJ1-2, the complete variable domain reads KAGVTQTPRYLIKTRGQQVTLSCSPISGHRSVSWYQQTPGQGLQFLFEYFSETQRNKGNFPGRFSGRQFSNSRSEMNVSTLELGDSALYLCASSSSGGLNYGYTFGSGTRLTVV.

This chain links TRBV2 with TRBJ2-5, with 7 bases matching TRBD1. The ends lost 5 bases at V and 0 bases at J; junction bases unmatched: 3. The CDR3 has 14 amino acids. The V gene's germline CDR1 is SNHLY and CDR2 FYNNEI. CDR3 DNA: TGTGCCAGCAGTACAGACAGGGACCAAGAGACCCAGTACTTC. This translates into CASSTDRDQETQYF.

V and J are TRBV6-5 and TRBJ1-3; D is undetermined. With 7 bases removed from V and 0 bases from J, the gap between germline ends came to 10 bases. The V gene's germline CDR1 is MNHEY and CDR2 SVGAGI. CDR3 size: 14 residues. The CDR3 loop reads CASTPTDSGNTIYF. DNA for the CDR3: TGTGCCAGCACCCCTACAGACTCTGGAAACACCATATATTTT.

The genes are TRBV28 and TRBJ1-2; 7 nucleotides agree with TRBD1. Germline CDR1 and CDR2: MDHEN and SYDVKM. The CDR3 has 15 residues. The junction had 7 bases not matched to a gene; V was cut back by 5 bases and J by 1 base. This CDR3 reads CASSAHRDSNYGYTF. The DNA for the CDR3 is TGTGCCAGCAGTGCCCACCGGGACAGTAACTATGGCTACACCTTC.